This T cell receptor (beta chain) was observed in a study of blood T cells in healthy people across ages. This CDR3 comprises 14 residues. The V gene's germline CDR1 is SGHDN and CDR2 FVKESK. After removal of 6 bases from V and 3 bases from J, the junction contained 3 bases not matched to a gene. Together with a sample-barcoded 5' primer, a J-beta primer mix was included in a second PCR lasting about 7 to 11 cycles. Every cDNA molecule bore a tag from a template-switch adaptor containing 12 random nucleotides. TCRdb recomputed calls from the 5' RACE reads with MiXCR, one row per CDR3 protein. Here the sample spans about 1.4 million distinct CDR3 sequences, roughly 60% being singletons.

Source material: blood. The chain combines TRBV14 with TRBJ2-7; 12 bases fit TRBD2. The TCR comes from a man aged 18-30 years in good health. Written as DNA, the CDR3 is TGTGCCAGCAGGATGACTAGCGGGGGCTACGAGCAGTACTTC. This gives the protein CASRMTSGGYEQYF.